These T cell receptor beta chains were read from a single sample in a study of blood T cell repertoires in COVID-19. The protocol was immunoSEQ multiplex PCR, while the TCRdb copy is restricted to in-frame clones and leaves out a portion. In the table there are approximately 270,000 clones, nearly 90% of which are singletons. The sample comprised peripheral blood. The receptors derive from a young man with active or convalescent COVID-19. Each CDR3 is given with its conserved first and last residue. Fields, in order: D gene, V gene, clone size, J gene, CDR3 DNA, CDR3 protein. The D gene is left open where the match is weak. Size values are once, few and many counts, or a class for expanded clones, and some rows have none.

d_call: NA
v_call: TRBV3-1/TRBV3-2
clone_size: NA
j_call: TRBJ2-5
cdr3_nt: TGTGCCAGCAGCCGCCGTAGTTACCAAGAGACCCAGTACTTC
cdr3_aa: CASSRRSYQETQYF

d_call: NA
v_call: TRBV5-1
clone_size: NA
j_call: TRBJ1-4
cdr3_nt: TGCGCCAGCAGCTTGGCTCGGCAGGGATCTGAAAAACTGTTTTTT
cdr3_aa: CASSLARQGSEKLFF

d_call: NA
v_call: TRBV4-2
clone_size: NA
j_call: TRBJ1-4
cdr3_nt: TGTGCCAGCAGCCAAGCGAGTGCGCCGGACTACGTCGAGGAACTGTTTTTT
cdr3_aa: CASSQASAPDYVEELFF

d_call: NA
v_call: TRBV5-4
clone_size: NA
j_call: TRBJ1-1
cdr3_nt: TGTGCCAGCGGCCTGCGAGGGGGGGCGACTGAAGCTTTCTTT
cdr3_aa: CASGLRGGATEAFF

d_call: TRBD1
v_call: TRBV6-6
clone_size: NA
j_call: TRBJ1-2
cdr3_nt: TGTGCCAGCAGTGCCATACGGGGACAGGGTGGGGGCTACACCTTC
cdr3_aa: CASSAIRGQGGGYTF

d_call: TRBD1
v_call: TRBV7-2
clone_size: NA
j_call: TRBJ1-3
cdr3_nt: TGTGCCAGCAGCTCCCCGGGACAGGGGTTTGACACCATATATTTT
cdr3_aa: CASSSPGQGFDTIYF

d_call: NA
v_call: TRBV3-1/TRBV3-2
clone_size: NA
j_call: TRBJ1-6
cdr3_nt: TGTGCCAGCAGCCAGGGGAGGGTTCTTAATTCACCCCTCCACTTT
cdr3_aa: CASSQGRVLNSPLHF

d_call: NA
v_call: TRBV14
clone_size: NA
j_call: TRBJ2-5
cdr3_nt: TGTGCCAGCAGCCAAGTCGGGCGGGTCAGCCAAGAGACCCAGTACTTC
cdr3_aa: CASSQVGRVSQETQYF

d_call: TRBD1
v_call: TRBV14
clone_size: once
j_call: TRBJ2-7
cdr3_nt: TGTGCCAGCAGGCCGACAGGGGCCTACGAGCAGTACTTC
cdr3_aa: CASRPTGAYEQYF

d_call: TRBD1
v_call: TRBV27
clone_size: NA
j_call: TRBJ1-6
cdr3_nt: TGTGCCAGCAGTTTCTGGGACAGGGAGGATTCACCCCTCCACTTT
cdr3_aa: CASSFWDREDSPLHF

d_call: NA
v_call: TRBV7-8
clone_size: NA
j_call: TRBJ2-7
cdr3_nt: TGTGCCAGCAGCTTAGACAACTACGAGCAGTACTTC
cdr3_aa: CASSLDNYEQYF

d_call: NA
v_call: TRBV28
clone_size: NA
j_call: TRBJ1-4
cdr3_nt: TGTGCCAGCATGGATTACGGGGAGGGTGAAAAACTGTTTTTT
cdr3_aa: CASMDYGEGEKLFF

d_call: NA
v_call: TRBV7-9
clone_size: NA
j_call: TRBJ1-2
cdr3_nt: TGTGCCAGCAGCTTACCGGACTCTTATGGCTACACCTTC
cdr3_aa: CASSLPDSYGYTF

d_call: NA
v_call: TRBV7-2
clone_size: NA
j_call: TRBJ1-2
cdr3_nt: TGTGCCAGCACCTCCTCCTATGGCTACACCTTC
cdr3_aa: CASTSSYGYTF

d_call: NA
v_call: TRBV7-2
clone_size: NA
j_call: TRBJ2-7
cdr3_nt: TGTGCCAGCAGCTTACAAGGGGTAACCGAGCAGTACTTC
cdr3_aa: CASSLQGVTEQYF

d_call: TRBD2
v_call: TRBV6-2/TRBV6-3
clone_size: NA
j_call: TRBJ2-1
cdr3_nt: TGTGCCAGCAGCCCCTTGGGACTAGCGGGAAGAAATGAGCAGTTCTTC
cdr3_aa: CASSPLGLAGRNEQFF

d_call: TRBD1
v_call: TRBV2
clone_size: many
j_call: TRBJ1-1
cdr3_nt: TGTGCCAGCAGGGGCACAGGGGGCGGTACTGAAGCTTTCTTT
cdr3_aa: CASRGTGGGTEAFF

d_call: NA
v_call: TRBV7-2
clone_size: NA
j_call: TRBJ1-1
cdr3_nt: TGTGCCAGCACCCTTAATCCCAGGGGCTACACTGAAGCTTTCTTT
cdr3_aa: CASTLNPRGYTEAFF

d_call: NA
v_call: TRBV5-1
clone_size: NA
j_call: TRBJ1-6
cdr3_nt: TGCGCCAGCAGCTTGGCGTCCGGTTATAATTCACCCCTCCACTTT
cdr3_aa: CASSLASGYNSPLHF

d_call: TRBD1
v_call: TRBV25-1
clone_size: few
j_call: TRBJ2-7
cdr3_nt: TGTGCCAGCAGTCCCAGTAACAGGGGAACCTACGAGCAGTACTTC
cdr3_aa: CASSPSNRGTYEQYF

d_call: NA
v_call: TRBV19
clone_size: NA
j_call: TRBJ1-3
cdr3_nt: TGTGCCAGTAGGCCACGGGGCTCTGGAAACACCATATATTTT
cdr3_aa: CASRPRGSGNTIYF

d_call: TRBD1
v_call: TRBV7-3
clone_size: NA
j_call: TRBJ2-7
cdr3_nt: TGTGCCAGCAGCCCTACAGGGGGAGACGAGCAGTACTTC
cdr3_aa: CASSPTGGDEQYF

d_call: NA
v_call: TRBV5-1
clone_size: NA
j_call: TRBJ2-2
cdr3_nt: TGCGCCAGCAGCTTCGTAGCTGGCGGCGGGGAGCTGTTTTTT
cdr3_aa: CASSFVAGGGELFF

d_call: TRBD1
v_call: TRBV11-3
clone_size: NA
j_call: TRBJ2-2
cdr3_nt: TGTGCCAGCAGCTTTGGGACAGATTCCGGGGAGCTGTTTTTT
cdr3_aa: CASSFGTDSGELFF

d_call: TRBD1
v_call: TRBV3-1/TRBV3-2
clone_size: NA
j_call: TRBJ2-3
cdr3_nt: TGTGCCAGCAGCCTCGGACAGGGGGCTGTTCGGGATACGCAGTATTTT
cdr3_aa: CASSLGQGAVRDTQYF

d_call: NA
v_call: TRBV9
clone_size: NA
j_call: TRBJ1-3
cdr3_nt: TGTGCCAGCAGCGTACCAGGGGGAAACACCATATATTTT
cdr3_aa: CASSVPGGNTIYF

d_call: TRBD1
v_call: TRBV5-4
clone_size: NA
j_call: TRBJ1-2
cdr3_nt: TGTGCCAGCAGCCTGTTTTATCGGGACAGGGAAAGTGGCTACACCTTC
cdr3_aa: CASSLFYRDRESGYTF

d_call: TRBD1
v_call: TRBV19
clone_size: NA
j_call: TRBJ1-5
cdr3_nt: TGTGCCAGTAGTGGACAGGACAATCAGCCCCAGCATTTT
cdr3_aa: CASSGQDNQPQHF

d_call: NA
v_call: TRBV6-2/TRBV6-3
clone_size: NA
j_call: TRBJ1-5
cdr3_nt: TGTGCCAGCAGTCTCCCTCACGGTAAGAGCAATCAGCCCCAGCATTTT
cdr3_aa: CASSLPHGKSNQPQHF

d_call: TRBD1
v_call: TRBV19
clone_size: NA
j_call: TRBJ1-5
cdr3_nt: TGTGCCAGTAGTTCTTGGACCGGGACAGGGAACGGCAATCAGCCCCAGCATTTT
cdr3_aa: CASSSWTGTGNGNQPQHF

d_call: TRBD1
v_call: TRBV6-6
clone_size: NA
j_call: TRBJ2-7
cdr3_nt: TGTGCCACTCGGACAGGGGGTATCGGGGAGCAGTACTTC
cdr3_aa: CATRTGGIGEQYF

d_call: TRBD1
v_call: TRBV4-3
clone_size: once
j_call: TRBJ1-6
cdr3_nt: TGCGCCAGCAGCCAAGAACTAACAGGGGGTAATTCACCCCTCCACTTT
cdr3_aa: CASSQELTGGNSPLHF

d_call: NA
v_call: TRBV15
clone_size: NA
j_call: TRBJ2-7
cdr3_nt: TGTGCCACCAGCAGTAAGACAGCCGAGCAGTACTTC
cdr3_aa: CATSSKTAEQYF

d_call: NA
v_call: TRBV7-2
clone_size: once
j_call: TRBJ1-5
cdr3_nt: TGTGCCAGCAGCTTAGGACTCCTGAACCTGCCCCAGCATTTT
cdr3_aa: CASSLGLLNLPQHF

d_call: NA
v_call: TRBV19
clone_size: NA
j_call: TRBJ1-1
cdr3_nt: TGTGCCAGTAGATATATTCGGGGAGGGAGGGCCACTGAAGCTTTCTTT
cdr3_aa: CASRYIRGGRATEAFF

d_call: NA
v_call: TRBV28
clone_size: NA
j_call: TRBJ1-2
cdr3_nt: TGTGCCAGCAGTTTCGAGGAGGGAGACTACTATGGCTACACCTTC
cdr3_aa: CASSFEEGDYYGYTF

d_call: TRBD1
v_call: TRBV12-5
clone_size: NA
j_call: TRBJ1-2
cdr3_nt: TGTGCTAGTGGTCCTGAAGGGACAGGTGTAGGCTACACCTTC
cdr3_aa: CASGPEGTGVGYTF

d_call: TRBD2
v_call: TRBV11-1
clone_size: NA
j_call: TRBJ2-7
cdr3_nt: TGTGCCAGCAGCCTAGCGGGAGGGCCTGGGGGCGAGCAGTACTTC
cdr3_aa: CASSLAGGPGGEQYF

d_call: NA
v_call: TRBV28
clone_size: NA
j_call: TRBJ1-3
cdr3_nt: TGTGCCAGCAGTTTTTATGGCCCCGGAAACACCATATATTTT
cdr3_aa: CASSFYGPGNTIYF

d_call: NA
v_call: TRBV6-4
clone_size: NA
j_call: TRBJ1-1
cdr3_nt: TGTGCCAGCAGTGACTCAGCGGGAAGGCGTACTGAAGCTTTCTTT
cdr3_aa: CASSDSAGRRTEAFF

d_call: TRBD2
v_call: TRBV7-2
clone_size: once
j_call: TRBJ2-7
cdr3_nt: TGTGCCAGCAGCCCCCCGGGACTAGCGGTAACAGGGCAGTACTTC
cdr3_aa: CASSPPGLAVTGQYF

d_call: NA
v_call: TRBV2
clone_size: NA
j_call: TRBJ1-6
cdr3_nt: TGTGCCAGCAGTGGTGCTGGCGGTTCACCCCTCCACTTT
cdr3_aa: CASSGAGGSPLHF

d_call: TRBD1
v_call: TRBV15
clone_size: NA
j_call: TRBJ2-3
cdr3_nt: TGTGCCACCATGAGGGGGCTCACAGATACGCAGTATTTT
cdr3_aa: CATMRGLTDTQYF

d_call: TRBD2
v_call: TRBV28
clone_size: NA
j_call: TRBJ2-7
cdr3_nt: TGTGCCAGCAGCTCTAGCGGGAGGGGAACCTACGAGCAGTACTTC
cdr3_aa: CASSSSGRGTYEQYF

d_call: NA
v_call: TRBV6-4
clone_size: NA
j_call: TRBJ1-5
cdr3_nt: TGTGCCAGCAGTCTGAATGGGGGCCAGCCCCAGCATTTT
cdr3_aa: CASSLNGGQPQHF

d_call: TRBD2
v_call: TRBV4-1
clone_size: NA
j_call: TRBJ2-5
cdr3_nt: TGCGCCAGCAGCCAAGAAGGGCTAGCGGGTTCGGAGACCCAGTACTTC
cdr3_aa: CASSQEGLAGSETQYF

d_call: TRBD2
v_call: TRBV20-1
clone_size: NA
j_call: TRBJ2-1
cdr3_nt: TGCAGTGCTAGTGACTGGCGGGGGGGTAACTACAATGAGCAGTTCTTC
cdr3_aa: CSASDWRGGNYNEQFF

d_call: NA
v_call: TRBV7-9
clone_size: NA
j_call: TRBJ1-2
cdr3_nt: TGTGCCAGCAGTCCCTTGGAGGACTCCCTTTCCTATGGCTACACCTTC
cdr3_aa: CASSPLEDSLSYGYTF